One sample yielded the 5 T cell receptor beta chains listed below, sequenced in a study of T cell repertoires in cytomegalovirus infection. TCRdb re-called the reads with MiXCR, one entry per CDR3 protein. Among over 150,000 distinct CDR3 sequences, 17% were seen once, and the ten largest hold almost 25%. Sequenced input: CD8+ T cells from PBMCs. The origin of the receptors is a human donor in good health (CMV status not recorded). Some clones in this sample may be carry-over from other donors' samples.

This chain joins TRBV12-3 or TRBV12-4 and TRBJ2-5; a possible D gene is TRBD1 (5 bases). The CDR3 has 14 residues. The V end lost 5 bases, the J end lost 1 base, and 11 bases lay between the germline ends. The CDR3: CASSPRQFQETQYF. In DNA, the CDR3 is TGTGCCAGCAGTCCCCGACAGTTCCAAGAGACCCAGTACTTC.

This clonotype was counted at least ten times. CDR3 protein: CASSFGHSSYNEQFF. CDR3 nucleotides: TGTGCCAGCAGTTTTGGACACAGCTCCTACAATGAGCAGTTCTTC. The chain couples TRBV7-3 to TRBJ2-1, with a weak D call TRBD1 (5 bases). The CDR3 totals 15 residues. V was pared by 6 bases and J by 0 bases, with 12 bases between. Germline V gene sequence: CDR1 SGHTA, CDR2 FQGTGA. Complete variable domain (other parts from reference TRBV7-3 and TRBJ2-1): GAGVSQTPSNKVTEKGKYVELRCDPISGHTALYWYRQSLGQGPEFLIYFQGTGAADDSGLPNDRFFAVRPEGSVSTLKIQRTERGDSAVYLCASSFGHSSYNEQFFGPGTRLTVL.

This clonotype was observed a few times. The V call is TRBV28, the J call TRBJ1-5, with 8 bases matching TRBD1. Trimming removed 5 bases from V and 6 bases from J; junction bases left unmatched: 9. Germline V lookup: CDR1 MDHEN, CDR2 SYDVKM. This CDR3 spans 15 amino acids. The DNA of the CDR3 is TGTGCCAGCAGTCCCGGACAGGGCAACGGTCAGCCCCAGCATTTT. Translating gives CASSPGQGNGQPQHF. Combining the CDR3 with reference TRBV28 and TRBJ1-5 gives the whole variable domain DVKVTQSSRYLVKRTGEKVFLECVQDMDHENMFWYRQDPGLGLRLIYFSYDVKMKEKGDIPEGYSVSREKKERFSLILESASTNQTSMYLCASSPGQGNGQPQHFGDGTRLSIL.

This clonotype has more than one count but fewer than ten. The chain combines TRBV6-6 with TRBJ2-3; TRBD2 aligns across 9 bases. The CDR3 has 15 residues. The trim removed 8 bases at V and 0 bases at J, leaving 6 bases unmatched. Germline V gives CDR1 MNHNY, CDR2 SVGAGI (reference sequence). The CDR3 sequence: CASLWAGGSTDTQYF. CDR3 nucleotides: TGTGCCAGCCTTTGGGCGGGGGGGAGCACAGATACGCAGTATTTT.

J is TRBJ1-5 and V is TRBV20-1, with TRBD1 as a possible D gene (6 bases). The CDR3 has 13 amino acids. The germline V gene has CDR1 DFQATT and CDR2 SNEGSKA (reference sequence). This CDR3 reads CGGAGDSNQPQHF. The CDR3 nucleotides read TGCGGGGGGGCAGGGGATAGCAATCAGCCCCAGCATTTT.